Sequencing of this TCR beta chain was carried out in a study of cytomegalovirus exposure and HLA in healthy donors. General study results and limits: In the analysis, some V segments, TRBV6-2 and TRBV6-3 included, were excluded as indistinguishable. In an earlier analysis, productive rearrangement rates for most beta V segments clustered near 90% or 30%. Later, an analysis found that common viral pathogens appeared to be linked with several of the most significant clusters.

Germline assignment: CDR1 SGHDT and CDR2 YYEEEE. The germline V and J ends were trimmed by 5 bases and 5 bases, with 11 bases remaining between them. The CDR3 runs 12 residues. In the PCR, 60 Vbeta and 13 Jbeta primers were used. Original analysis: A later analysis counted 70 million to 85 million unique TCR beta chains, 10 million to 12 million shared. Sequenced by immunoSEQ multiplex PCR; TCRdb stores in-frame clones only, minus some. The DNA gave D and trimming, while V, J and clone size come from that table. Here the sample spans around 190,000 clones, around three quarters being singletons. Remarks on this clone: Its antigen is currently unknown.

Sequenced: PBMCs. The clonotype originates from a man younger than 45 in good health and CMV-seronegative. The chain joins TRBV5-6 to TRBJ2-7, with no clear D. CDR3 nucleotide sequence: TGTGCCAGCAGTCGTTGGCCAGACGAGCAGTACTTC. Encoded protein: CASSRWPDEQYF.